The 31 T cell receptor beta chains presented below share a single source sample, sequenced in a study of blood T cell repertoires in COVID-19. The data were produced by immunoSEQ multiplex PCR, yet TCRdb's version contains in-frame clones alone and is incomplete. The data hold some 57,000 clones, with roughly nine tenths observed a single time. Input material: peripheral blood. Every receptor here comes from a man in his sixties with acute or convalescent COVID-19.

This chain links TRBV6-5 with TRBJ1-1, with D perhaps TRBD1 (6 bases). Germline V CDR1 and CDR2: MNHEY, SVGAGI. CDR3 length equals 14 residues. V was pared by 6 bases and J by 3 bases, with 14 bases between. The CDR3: CASRNRDWYTEAFF. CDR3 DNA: TGTGCCAGCAGGAACAGGGATTGGTACACTGAAGCTTTCTTT.

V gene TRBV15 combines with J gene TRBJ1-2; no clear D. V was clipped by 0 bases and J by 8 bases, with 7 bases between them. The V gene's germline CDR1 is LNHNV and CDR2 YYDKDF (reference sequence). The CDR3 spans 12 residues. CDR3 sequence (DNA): TGTGCCACCAGCAGAGATCGAGGGGGCTACACCTTC. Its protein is CATSRDRGGYTF.

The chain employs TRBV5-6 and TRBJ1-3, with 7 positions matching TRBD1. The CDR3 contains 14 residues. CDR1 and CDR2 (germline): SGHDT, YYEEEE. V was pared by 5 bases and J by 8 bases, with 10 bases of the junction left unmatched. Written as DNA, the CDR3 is TGTGCCAGCAGAGTTGGACAGGCACGGGACACCATATATTTT. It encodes CASRVGQARDTIYF.

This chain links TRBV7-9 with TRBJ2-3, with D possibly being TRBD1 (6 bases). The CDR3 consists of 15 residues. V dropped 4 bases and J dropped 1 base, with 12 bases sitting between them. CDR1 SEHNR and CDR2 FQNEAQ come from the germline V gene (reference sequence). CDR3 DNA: TGTGCCAGCAGCTCCGGACAGAGGGGCACAGATACGCAGTATTTT. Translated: CASSSGQRGTDTQYF. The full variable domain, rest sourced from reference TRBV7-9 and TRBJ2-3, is DTGVSQNPRHKITKRGQNVTFRCDPISEHNRLYWYRQTLGQGPEFLTYFQNEAQLEKSRLLSDRFSAERPKGSFSTLEIQRTEQGDSAMYLCASSSGQRGTDTQYFGPGTRLTVL.

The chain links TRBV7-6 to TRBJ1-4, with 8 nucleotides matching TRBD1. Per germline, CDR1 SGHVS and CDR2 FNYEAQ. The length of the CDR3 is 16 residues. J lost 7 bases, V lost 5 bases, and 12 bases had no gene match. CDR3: CASSADQGARGEKLFF. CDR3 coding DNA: TGTGCCAGCAGCGCCGATCAGGGGGCTAGAGGTGAAAAACTGTTTTTT.

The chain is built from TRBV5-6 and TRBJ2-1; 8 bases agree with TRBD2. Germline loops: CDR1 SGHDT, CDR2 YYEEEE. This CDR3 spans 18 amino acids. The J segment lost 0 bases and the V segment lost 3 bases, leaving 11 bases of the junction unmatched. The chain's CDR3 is CASSSLSHSGASYNEQFF. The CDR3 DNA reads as TGTGCCAGCAGCTCCCTGTCCCATAGCGGGGCCTCCTACAATGAGCAGTTCTTC.

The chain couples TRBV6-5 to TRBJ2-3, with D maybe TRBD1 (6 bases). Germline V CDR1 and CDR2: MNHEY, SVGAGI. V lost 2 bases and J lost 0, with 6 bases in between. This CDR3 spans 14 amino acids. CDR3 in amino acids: CASSYGQSTDTQYF. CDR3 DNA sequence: TGTGCCAGCAGTTACGGACAGAGCACAGATACGCAGTATTTT.

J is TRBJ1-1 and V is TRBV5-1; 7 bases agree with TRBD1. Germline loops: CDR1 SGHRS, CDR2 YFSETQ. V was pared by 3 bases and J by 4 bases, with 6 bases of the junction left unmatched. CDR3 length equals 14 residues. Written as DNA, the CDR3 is TGCGCCAGCAGCTCAATGACAGGGCGCACTGAAGCTTTCTTT. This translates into CASSSMTGRTEAFF.

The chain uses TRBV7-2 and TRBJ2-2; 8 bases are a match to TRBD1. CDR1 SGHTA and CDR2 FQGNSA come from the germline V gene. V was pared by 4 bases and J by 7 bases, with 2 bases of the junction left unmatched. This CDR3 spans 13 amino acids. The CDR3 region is CASSSGGRGELFF. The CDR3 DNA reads TGTGCCAGCAGCTCAGGGGGCCGCGGGGAGCTGTTTTTT.

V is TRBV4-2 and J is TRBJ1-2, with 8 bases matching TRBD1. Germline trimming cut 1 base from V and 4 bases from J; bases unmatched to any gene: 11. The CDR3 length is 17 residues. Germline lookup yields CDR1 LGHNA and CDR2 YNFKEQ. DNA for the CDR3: TGTGCCAGCAGCCAAGCGGGACAGGCCCCCGGTGGCTATGGCTACACCTTC. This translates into CASSQAGQAPGGYGYTF.

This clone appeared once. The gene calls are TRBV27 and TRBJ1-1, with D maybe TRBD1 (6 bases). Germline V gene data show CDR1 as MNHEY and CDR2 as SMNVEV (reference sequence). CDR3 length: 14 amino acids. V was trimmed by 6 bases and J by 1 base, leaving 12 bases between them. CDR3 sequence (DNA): TGTGCCAGCAGCCCCGGGACACCGAACACTGAAGCTTTCTTT. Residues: CASSPGTPNTEAFF.

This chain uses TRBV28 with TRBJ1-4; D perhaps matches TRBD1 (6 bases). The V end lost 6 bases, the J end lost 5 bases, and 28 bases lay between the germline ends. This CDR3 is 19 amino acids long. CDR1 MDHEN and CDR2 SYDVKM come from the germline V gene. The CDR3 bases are TGTGCCAGCAGCCGGTTTGGGACCTTGGGGGCCAGAGAAAATGAAAAACTGTTTTTT. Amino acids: CASSRFGTLGARENEKLFF.

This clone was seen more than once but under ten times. The CDR3 bases are TGCGCCAGCAGCCCAGTTACCACAGATACGCAGTATTTT. Its protein is CASSPVTTDTQYF. The chain recombines TRBV5-1 with TRBJ2-3; no definite D call. Germline V gene lookup returns CDR1 SGHRS and CDR2 YFSETQ. The V end lost 4 bases, the J end lost 2 bases, and 8 bases lay between the germline ends. CDR3 length: 13 amino acids.

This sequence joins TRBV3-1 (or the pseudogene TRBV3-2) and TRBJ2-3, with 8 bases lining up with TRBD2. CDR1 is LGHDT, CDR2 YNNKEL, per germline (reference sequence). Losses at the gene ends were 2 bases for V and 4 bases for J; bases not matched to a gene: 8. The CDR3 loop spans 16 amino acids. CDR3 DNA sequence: TGTGCCAGCAGCCAAATGCCCGGACTAGCAGCAGATACGCAGTATTTT. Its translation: CASSQMPGLAADTQYF.

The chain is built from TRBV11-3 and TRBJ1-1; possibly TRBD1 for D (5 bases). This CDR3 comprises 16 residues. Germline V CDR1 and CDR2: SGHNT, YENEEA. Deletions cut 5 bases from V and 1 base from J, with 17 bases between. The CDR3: CASSPGGTSGNTEAFF. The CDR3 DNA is TGTGCCAGCAGCCCCGGAGGGACTTCCGGGAACACTGAAGCTTTCTTT.

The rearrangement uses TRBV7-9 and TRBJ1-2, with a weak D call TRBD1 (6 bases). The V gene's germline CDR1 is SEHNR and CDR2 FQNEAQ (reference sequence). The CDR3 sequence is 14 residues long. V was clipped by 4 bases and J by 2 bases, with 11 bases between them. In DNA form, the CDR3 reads TGTGCCAGCAGCTCGTCAGGGGTCAACTATGGCTACACCTTC. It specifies CASSSSGVNYGYTF. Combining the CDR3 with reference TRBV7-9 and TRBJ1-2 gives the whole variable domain DTGVSQNPRHKITKRGQNVTFRCDPISEHNRLYWYRQTLGQGPEFLTYFQNEAQLEKSRLLSDRFSAERPKGSFSTLEIQRTEQGDSAMYLCASSSSGVNYGYTFGSGTRLTVV.

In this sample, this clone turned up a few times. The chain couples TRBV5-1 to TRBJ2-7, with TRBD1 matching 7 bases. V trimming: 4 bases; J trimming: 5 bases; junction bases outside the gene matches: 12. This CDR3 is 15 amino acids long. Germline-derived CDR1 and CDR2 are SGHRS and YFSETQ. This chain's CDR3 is CASSAGQAVKDEQYF. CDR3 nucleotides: TGCGCCAGCAGCGCAGGACAGGCCGTTAAGGACGAGCAGTACTTC. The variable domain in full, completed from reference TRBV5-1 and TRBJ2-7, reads KAGVTQTPRYLIKTRGQQVTLSCSPISGHRSVSWYQQTPGQGLQFLFEYFSETQRNKGNFPGRFSGRQFSNSRSEMNVSTLELGDSALYLCASSAGQAVKDEQYFGPGTRLTVT.

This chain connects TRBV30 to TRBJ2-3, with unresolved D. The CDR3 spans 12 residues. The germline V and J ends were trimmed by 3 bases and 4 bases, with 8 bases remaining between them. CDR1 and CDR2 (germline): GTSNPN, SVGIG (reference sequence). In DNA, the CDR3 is TGTGCCTGGAGCCGACAAGCAGATACGCAGTATTTT. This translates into CAWSRQADTQYF. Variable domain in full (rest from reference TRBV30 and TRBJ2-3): SQTIHQWPATLVQPVGSPLSLECTVEGTSNPNLYWYRQAAGRGLQLLFYSVGIGQISSEVPQNLSASRPQDRQFILSSKKLLLSDSGFYLCAWSRQADTQYFGPGTRLTVL.

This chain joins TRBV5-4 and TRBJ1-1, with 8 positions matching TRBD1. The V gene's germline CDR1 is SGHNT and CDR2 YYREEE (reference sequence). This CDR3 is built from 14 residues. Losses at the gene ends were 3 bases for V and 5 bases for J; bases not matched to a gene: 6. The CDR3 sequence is CASSSRTGRTEAFF. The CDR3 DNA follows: TGTGCCAGCAGCTCCCGGACAGGGCGGACTGAAGCTTTCTTT.

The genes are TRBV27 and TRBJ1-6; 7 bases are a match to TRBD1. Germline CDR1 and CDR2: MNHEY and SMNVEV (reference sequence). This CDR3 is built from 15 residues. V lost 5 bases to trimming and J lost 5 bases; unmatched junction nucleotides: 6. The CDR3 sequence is CASSPLQGNNSPLHF. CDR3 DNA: TGTGCCAGCAGTCCGTTACAGGGGAATAATTCACCCCTCCACTTT.

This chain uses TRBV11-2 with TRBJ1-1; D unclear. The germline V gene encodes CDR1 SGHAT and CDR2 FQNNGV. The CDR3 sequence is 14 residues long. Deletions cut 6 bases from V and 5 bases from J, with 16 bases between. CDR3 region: CASSLVDGRTEAFF. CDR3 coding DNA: TGTGCCAGCAGTCTTGTCGACGGGAGGACTGAAGCTTTCTTT.

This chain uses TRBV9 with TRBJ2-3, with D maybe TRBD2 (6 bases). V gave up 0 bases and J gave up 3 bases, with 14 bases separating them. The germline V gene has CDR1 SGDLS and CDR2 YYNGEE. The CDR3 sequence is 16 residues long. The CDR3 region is CASSVASGSGTDTQYF. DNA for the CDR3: TGTGCCAGCAGCGTAGCTTCGGGTAGCGGAACAGATACGCAGTATTTT. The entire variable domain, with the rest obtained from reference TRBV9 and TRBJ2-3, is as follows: DSGVTQTPKHLITATGQRVTLRCSPRSGDLSVYWYQQSLDQGLQFLIQYYNGEERAKGNILERFSAQQFPDLHSELNLSSLELGDSALYFCASSVASGSGTDTQYFGPGTRLTVL.

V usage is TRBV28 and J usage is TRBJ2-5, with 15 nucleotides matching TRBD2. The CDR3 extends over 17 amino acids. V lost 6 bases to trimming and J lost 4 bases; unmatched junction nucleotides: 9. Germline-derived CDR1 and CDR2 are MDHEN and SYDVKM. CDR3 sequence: CASSPGGLAGGGETQYF. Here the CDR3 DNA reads TGTGCCAGCAGCCCCGGGGGACTAGCGGGGGGAGGAGAGACCCAGTACTTC. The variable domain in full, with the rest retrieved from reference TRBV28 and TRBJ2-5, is DVKVTQSSRYLVKRTGEKVFLECVQDMDHENMFWYRQDPGLGLRLIYFSYDVKMKEKGDIPEGYSVSREKKERFSLILESASTNQTSMYLCASSPGGLAGGGETQYFGPGTRLLVL.

As DNA, the CDR3 is TGCGCCAGCAGCTTTGATGGAGCGAACACCGGGGAGCTGTTTTTT. This sequence encodes CASSFDGANTGELFF. The chain is built from TRBV5-1 and TRBJ2-2; D remains unclear. Germline CDR1 is SGHRS and CDR2 is YFSETQ. Trimming pared 2 bases from V and 0 bases from J, leaving 8 bases between. This CDR3 has 15 residues.

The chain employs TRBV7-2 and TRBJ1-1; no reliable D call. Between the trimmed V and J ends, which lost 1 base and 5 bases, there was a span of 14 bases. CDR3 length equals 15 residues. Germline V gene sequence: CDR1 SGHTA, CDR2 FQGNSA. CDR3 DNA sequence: TGTGCCAGCAGCTTAGTCCCAGATCTAGGAACTGAAGCTTTCTTT. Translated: CASSLVPDLGTEAFF.

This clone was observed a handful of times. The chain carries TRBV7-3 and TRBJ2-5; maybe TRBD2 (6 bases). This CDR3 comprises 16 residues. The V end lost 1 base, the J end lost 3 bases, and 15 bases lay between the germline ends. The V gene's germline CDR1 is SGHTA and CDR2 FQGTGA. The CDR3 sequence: CASSLRGTRREETQYF. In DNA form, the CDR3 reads TGTGCCAGCAGCTTAAGGGGGACCCGGAGGGAAGAGACCCAGTACTTC.

CDR3 sequence (DNA): TGTGCCAGCATGGCGCAGGGGGTTCGCTCTGGAAACACCATATATTTT. Translation: CASMAQGVRSGNTIYF. The genes are TRBV2 and TRBJ1-3, with 7 bases identical to TRBD1. The CDR3 runs 16 residues. From germline, CDR1 is SNHLY and CDR2 FYNNEI. V shed 7 bases, J shed 0 bases, and the junction held 9 bases outside the gene matches.

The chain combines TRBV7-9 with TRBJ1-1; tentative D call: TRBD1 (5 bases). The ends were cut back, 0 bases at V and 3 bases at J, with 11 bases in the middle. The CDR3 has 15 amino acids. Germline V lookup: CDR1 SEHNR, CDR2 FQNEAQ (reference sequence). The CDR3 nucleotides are TGTGCCAGCAGCTTAGCGAGGGGAGGGGACACTGAAGCTTTCTTT. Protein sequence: CASSLARGGDTEAFF.

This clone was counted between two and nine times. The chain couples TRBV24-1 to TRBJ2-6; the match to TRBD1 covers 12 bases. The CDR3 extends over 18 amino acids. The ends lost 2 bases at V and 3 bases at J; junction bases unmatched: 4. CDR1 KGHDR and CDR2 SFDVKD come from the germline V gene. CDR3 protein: CATSDSGQGALGANVLTF. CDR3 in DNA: TGTGCCACCAGTGATTCGGGACAGGGGGCGCTTGGGGCCAACGTCCTGACTTTC.

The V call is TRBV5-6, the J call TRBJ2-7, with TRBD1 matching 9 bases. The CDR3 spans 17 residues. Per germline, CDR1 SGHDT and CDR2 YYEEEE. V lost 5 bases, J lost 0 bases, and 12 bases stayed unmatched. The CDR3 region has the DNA TGTGCCAGCAGTCAATTGCCGGGACAGGGTTTCTCCTACGAGCAGTACTTC. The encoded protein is CASSQLPGQGFSYEQYF.

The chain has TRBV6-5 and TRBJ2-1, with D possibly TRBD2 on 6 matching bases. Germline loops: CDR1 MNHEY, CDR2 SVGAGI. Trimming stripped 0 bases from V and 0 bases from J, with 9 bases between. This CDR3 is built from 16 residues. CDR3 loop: CASSYSGGSSYNEQFF. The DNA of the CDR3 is TGTGCCAGCAGTTACTCGGGGGGAAGCTCCTACAATGAGCAGTTCTTC.